This paragraph reports one T cell receptor (beta chain). As yet, its antigen is unknown. Per the germline V gene, CDR1 is LGHNT and CDR2 is FRNRAP. This CDR3 is 15 amino acids long. V was shortened by 1 base and J by 8 bases, with 14 bases between the two germline ends. This sample was taken from a study of blood T cells in healthy people across ages. Study-wide points: Older individuals had lower TCR beta diversity per million T cells (the decline was roughly linear). Shifts in expanded clonotypes may have been confounded by donor CMV status, which was unknown.

Using a J-beta primer mix together with a sample-barcoded 5' primer, a second PCR was run for roughly 7 to 11 cycles. TCRdb analysed the 5' RACE reads with MiXCR anew, one entry per CDR3 protein. The sample gives more than 700,000 distinct CDR3 sequences, 53% of which show up once; 40% to 50% is in the top ten. The chain couples TRBV12-5 to TRBJ1-4; D might be TRBD1 (6 bases). The source of this sequence is a man older than 75 in good health. The sample comprised blood. CDR3 coding DNA: TGTGCTAGTGGTTTGGGGACAGCTCCCTCGGAAAAACTGTTTTTT. It yields the protein CASGLGTAPSEKLFF.